This entry lists 6 T cell receptor beta chains sequenced from one sample in a study of cytomegalovirus exposure and HLA in healthy donors. The PCR was carried out with 60 Vbeta primers and 13 Jbeta primers. The data were produced by immunoSEQ multiplex PCR, yet TCRdb's version contains in-frame clones alone and is incomplete. The data contain 100,000 to 150,000 clones, around 72% of them singletons. The specimen was PBMCs. These receptors were obtained from a human donor in good health.

The chain is built from TRBV30 and TRBJ2-6; unclear D gene. This CDR3 comprises 14 residues. CDR1 is GTSNPN and CDR2 is SVGIG in the germline V gene (reference sequence). V lost 5 bases and J lost 0, with 8 bases in between. CDR3: CAWLRASGANVLTF. The DNA of the CDR3 is TGTGCCTGGCTTCGAGCCTCTGGGGCCAACGTCCTGACTTTC.

The chain employs TRBV7-2 and TRBJ1-3; D is uncertain. Per the germline V gene, CDR1 is SGHTA and CDR2 is FQGNSA. V was trimmed by 0 bases and J by 4 bases, leaving 19 bases between them. The CDR3 sequence is 18 residues long. The CDR3 loop reads CASSLAQADGRRGNTIYF. CDR3 bases: TGTGCCAGCAGCTTAGCGCAGGCTGACGGAAGAAGAGGAAACACCATATATTTT. Using reference TRBV7-2 and TRBJ1-3 for the parts outside the CDR3, the full variable domain is GAGVSQSPSNKVTEKGKDVELRCDPISGHTALYWYRQSLGQGLEFLIYFQGNSAPDKSGLPSDRFSAERTGGSVSTLTIQRTQQEDSAVYLCASSLAQADGRRGNTIYFGEGSWLTVV.

This clone occurred once. The chain uses TRBV5-1 and TRBJ2-3; D is uncertain. The V end lost 0 bases, the J end lost 2 bases, and 10 bases lay between the germline ends. This CDR3 spans 15 amino acids. From germline, CDR1 is SGHRS and CDR2 YFSETQ. CDR3 sequence: CASSLVSAPTDTQYF. CDR3 in DNA: TGCGCCAGCAGCTTGGTCTCAGCGCCCACAGATACGCAGTATTTT.

This clone was recorded a few times. The chain recombines TRBV27 with TRBJ1-2; TRBD1 is a possible D gene (5 bases). V lost 5 bases and J lost 5, with 21 bases in between. Germline CDR1 and CDR2: MNHEY and SMNVEV (reference sequence). The CDR3 is 16 amino acids. CDR3: CASSDTFKGLGYGYTF. CDR3 nucleotide sequence: TGTGCCAGCAGTGACACCTTTAAGGGGCTGGGGTATGGCTACACCTTC.

The chain employs TRBV4-1 and TRBJ2-5; D remains unclear. CDR3 length equals 13 residues. The V gene's germline CDR1 is MGHRA and CDR2 YSYEKL. V was trimmed by 4 bases and J by 3 bases, leaving 9 bases between them. The CDR3 DNA reads TGCGCCAGCAGCCCGTTCTCTAAAGAGACCCAGTACTTC. Protein product: CASSPFSKETQYF.

The chain uses TRBV30 and TRBJ1-2; 8 bases fit TRBD1. V shed 5 bases and J 8 bases; nucleotides not matched to a gene: 13. The CDR3 length is 14 residues. Germline CDR1 and CDR2: GTSNPN and SVGIG (reference sequence). CDR3 nucleotide sequence: TGTGCCTGGGGGGGGGCAGGGGGCCTAATGGGCTACACCTTC. Translated: CAWGGAGGLMGYTF.